The 14 T cell receptor beta chains presented below share a single source sample, sequenced in a study of blood T cell repertoires in COVID-19. Sequenced by immunoSEQ multiplex PCR; TCRdb stores in-frame clones only, minus some. The data contain around 250,000 clones, 86% of them seen just once; the ten biggest clones take up 2% to 2.5%. What was sequenced was PBMCs or T cells enriched from blood (not recorded which). Receptor source: a woman aged 50 to 65 who had recovered from COVID-19.

This rearrangement joins TRBV27 to TRBJ1-6, with D hard to call. Germline V gives CDR1 MNHEY, CDR2 SMNVEV (reference sequence). This CDR3 is 13 amino acids long. Trimming left V 3 bases short and J 10 bases short, with 10 bases between. CDR3 protein: CASSLGHGSPLHF. CDR3 DNA sequence: TGTGCCAGCAGTTTGGGCCACGGATCACCCCTCCACTTT.

This clone has only one observation. The V call is TRBV11-1, the J call TRBJ2-5, with unresolved D. The CDR3 has 14 residues. CDR1 and CDR2 from the germline V gene are SGHAT and FQDESV (reference sequence). The V end was cut by 1 base, the J end by 4 bases, with 10 bases between. CDR3 sequence: CASSLEYGRETQYF. In DNA form, the CDR3 reads TGTGCCAGCAGCTTAGAGTATGGCCGAGAGACCCAGTACTTC.

This chain connects TRBV7-6 to TRBJ2-7, with D perhaps matching TRBD1 (5 bases). Deletions cut 5 bases from V and 0 bases from J, with 14 bases between. The CDR3 is made up of 15 amino acids. The germline V gene encodes CDR1 SGHVS and CDR2 FNYEAQ. DNA for the CDR3: TGTGCCAGCAGCCCCACGGCAGGGAACTCCTACGAGCAGTACTTC. Residues: CASSPTAGNSYEQYF.

The chain joins TRBV7-9 to TRBJ2-1; 10 bases map to TRBD2. V dropped 1 base and J dropped 7; count of bases not matched to a gene: 10. This CDR3 has 17 amino acids. The germline CDR1 and CDR2 sequences are SEHNR and FQNEAQ (reference sequence). CDR3 sequence: CASSLVRASGRFNEQFF. The CDR3 nucleotides read TGTGCCAGCAGCTTAGTTAGGGCTAGCGGGAGATTTAATGAGCAGTTCTTC.

The rearrangement links TRBV6-1 to TRBJ2-1; 7 bases line up with TRBD2. The J segment lost 0 bases and the V segment lost 3 bases, leaving 2 bases of the junction unmatched. CDR3 length equals 15 residues. Germline-derived CDR1 and CDR2 are MNHNS and SASEGT. The CDR3 loop reads CASSEGGSSYNEQFF. CDR3 DNA sequence: TGTGCCAGCAGTGAGGGAGGGAGCTCCTACAATGAGCAGTTCTTC.

The rearrangement uses TRBV5-6 and TRBJ2-4; a possible D gene is TRBD2 (6 bases). This CDR3 is 17 amino acids long. The germline V and J ends were trimmed by 3 bases and 6 bases, with 22 bases remaining between them. Germline V gene sequence: CDR1 SGHDT, CDR2 YYEEEE. The CDR3 spells CASSSNKPGTGGNIQYF. CDR3 nucleotide sequence: TGTGCCAGCAGCTCCAACAAACCCGGGACCGGGGGAAACATTCAGTACTTC.

The rearrangement uses TRBV30 and TRBJ2-2; possibly TRBD2 for D (5 bases). The CDR3 extends over 14 amino acids. V gave up 2 bases and J gave up 4 bases, with 11 bases separating them. The germline CDR1 and CDR2 sequences are GTSNPN and SVGIG (reference sequence). For the CDR3, the DNA is TGTGCCTGGAGTCGGGCTAGCCGCACCGGGGAGCTGTTTTTT. Translation: CAWSRASRTGELFF.

V gene TRBV7-2 combines with J gene TRBJ1-2, with D hard to call. The CDR3 runs 12 residues. V was cut by 2 bases and J by 5 bases, with 6 bases left in between. Germline lookup yields CDR1 SGHTA and CDR2 FQGNSA. As DNA, the CDR3 is TGTGCCAGCAGCTTAAGAGGGTATGGCTACACCTTC. As protein: CASSLRGYGYTF.

In DNA, the CDR3 is TGTGCCAGCAGCCAAGAAGTGGGGCAGCTTGAAGCTTTCTTT. It codes for CASSQEVGQLEAFF. V usage is TRBV14 and J usage is TRBJ1-1; maybe TRBD1 (5 bases). CDR1 and CDR2 from the germline V gene are SGHDN and FVKESK. The ends were cut back, 0 bases at V and 7 bases at J, with 12 bases in the middle. The CDR3 consists of 14 residues.

Note on this clone: The same CDR3 arises from other DNA sequences in this sample as well. The chain uses TRBV6-5 and TRBJ1-5; 7 nucleotides match TRBD1. CDR1 is MNHEY and CDR2 is SVGAGI in the germline V gene. This CDR3 has 14 residues. The J segment lost 4 bases and the V segment lost 6 bases, leaving 6 bases of the junction unmatched. The DNA of the CDR3 is TGTGCCAGCAGCCGGGACAGAGGTAATCAGCCCCAGCATTTT. Protein product: CASSRDRGNQPQHF.

V and J are TRBV9 and TRBJ2-5; D is perhaps TRBD2 (6 bases). Per the germline V gene, CDR1 is SGDLS and CDR2 is YYNGEE. The V and J ends lost 4 bases and 5 bases respectively, with 12 bases between them. The CDR3 is 13 amino acids. DNA for the CDR3: TGTGCCAGCAGCTTCCTTGGGGGGGAGACCCAGTACTTC. Its protein is CASSFLGGETQYF.

This chain uses TRBV30 with TRBJ1-2, with TRBD1 matching 9 bases. The length of the CDR3 is 15 residues. Germline trimming cut 8 bases from V and 2 bases from J; bases unmatched to any gene: 12. From germline, CDR1 is GTSNPN and CDR2 SVGIG (reference sequence). The chain's CDR3 is CAGNRGTGKNYGYTF. DNA for the CDR3: TGTGCCGGAAACCGAGGGACAGGGAAAAACTATGGCTACACCTTC.

The chain combines TRBV7-2 with TRBJ1-1, with a possible D match to TRBD1 (5 bases). CDR3 size: 14 residues. CDR1 and CDR2 from the germline V gene are SGHTA and FQGNSA. The V and J ends lost 3 bases and 8 bases respectively, with 16 bases between them. CDR3 protein: CASSFGGAGPEAFF. The CDR3 nucleotides read TGTGCCAGCAGCTTTGGCGGGGCTGGGCCCGAAGCTTTCTTT.

The gene calls are TRBV5-6 and TRBJ2-5, with a possible D match to TRBD2 (5 bases). The CDR3 covers 16 residues. V was shortened by 3 bases and J by 5 bases, with 20 bases between the two germline ends. Germline CDR1 and CDR2: SGHDT and YYEEEE. CDR3 nucleotide sequence: TGTGCCAGCAGCTCCTCCGAACTAGAAGGCTGGGAGACCCAGTACTTC. Translating gives CASSSSELEGWETQYF.